This T cell receptor (beta chain) was identified in a study of blood T cells in healthy people across ages. Through a sample-barcoded 5' primer and a J-beta primer mix, a second PCR was run for roughly 7 to 12 cycles. TCRdb reprocessed the 5' RACE reads with MiXCR, giving one entry per CDR3 protein. The table includes 1 million or so distinct CDR3 sequences, around 27% detected once. V was trimmed by 8 bases and J by 2 bases, leaving 7 bases between them. The germline CDR1 and CDR2 sequences are SQVTM and ANQGSEA. The CDR3 sequence is 10 residues long. Another study also made use of these data, one on T cells of mothers and their children.

Sequenced sample: blood. The V and J genes are TRBV29-1 and TRBJ2-7, with unresolved D. This receptor was obtained from a girl aged 2 to 9 in good health. CDR3 residues: CSPQAYEQYF. In nucleotides, the CDR3 is TGCAGCCCCCAGGCCTACGAGCAGTACTTC.